A selection of T cell receptor beta chains follows, all from one sample in a study of early T cells in non-severe SARS-CoV-2 infection. TCRdb re-analysed the 5' RACE reads in MiXCR, keeping a single row per CDR3 protein. The sample holds about 45,000 distinct CDR3 sequences; roughly 10% are singletons and the top ten take about a fifth. The material sequenced was whole blood. The receptors come from an adult who was a healthcare worker with PCR-confirmed SARS-CoV-2 infection or an uninfected control (not recorded which). CDR3s include the opening cysteine and the closing phenylalanine or tryptophan. Each record gives: J gene, clone size, CDR3 length, D gene, V gene, CDR3 protein. The D gene is left open where the match is weak. Not all rows give a size; the values are once, few, many and, for expanded clones, a class.

>TRBJ1-5|.|15|.|TRBV12-3/TRBV12-4
CASSLTRPLGRPQHF
>TRBJ2-1|few|16|TRBD2|TRBV11-2
CASSPFTGLAVNEQFF
>TRBJ1-2|.|13|TRBD1|TRBV28
CASRAGGSYGYTF
>TRBJ2-7|few|14|TRBD2|TRBV5-6
CASSPGLVPLEQYF
>TRBJ1-1|.|13|.|TRBV2
CASSTVVNTEAFF
>TRBJ2-7|.|12|.|TRBV29-1
CSVEQGGYEQYF
>TRBJ2-1|.|16|.|TRBV10-3
CAISESKGLSYNEQFF
>TRBJ2-7|many|10|.|TRBV12-3/TRBV12-4
CASGKGEQYF
>TRBJ2-7|many|14|TRBD2|TRBV6-2/TRBV6-3
CASGAPGLAYEQYF
>TRBJ2-7|.|15|TRBD1|TRBV28
CASSPNPGQGDEQYF
>TRBJ2-2|few|14|TRBD1|TRBV5-1
CASSPGQGAGELFF
>TRBJ2-3|many|14|.|TRBV7-2
CASSMQTRTDTQYF
>TRBJ2-7|many|14|.|TRBV3-1
CASSQISSFYEQYF
>TRBJ2-2|.|15|.|TRBV27
CASSRQQGRSGELFF
>TRBJ2-2|many|15|TRBD1|TRBV7-2
CASSRDRANTGELFF
>TRBJ2-7|many|13|.|TRBV6-2/TRBV6-3
CASSLSHGYEQYF
>TRBJ1-1|medium-sized|13|.|TRBV19
CASSMIENTEAFF
>TRBJ2-6|many|14|.|TRBV6-2/TRBV6-3
CASSYGVGANVLTF
>TRBJ2-1|many|12|.|TRBV5-5
CASSLDSGRQFF
>TRBJ2-5|many|11|.|TRBV7-9
CASSPQETQYF
>TRBJ2-5|few|15|.|TRBV9
CASSLRGVNQETQYF
>TRBJ2-3|many|15|TRBD2|TRBV7-3
CASSSTSGLADTQYF
>TRBJ2-5|.|16|.|TRBV29-1
CSVGLRSIFQQETQYF
>TRBJ2-3|.|12|TRBD2|TRBV27
CASRLAGDTQYF
>TRBJ2-1|.|13|.|TRBV5-1
CASSSPQGNEQFF
>TRBJ2-7|.|15|.|TRBV9
CASSVEAGWNYEQYF
>TRBJ1-6|few|15|.|TRBV30
CAWRDTGTPNSPLHF
>TRBJ2-7|once|17|TRBD2|TRBV28
CASSAGTSGRRAYEQYF
>TRBJ2-7|many|12|.|TRBV3-1
CASSQVEDEQYF
>TRBJ2-2|.|14|.|TRBV7-2
CANSLLGHTGELFF
>TRBJ1-5|many|14|.|TRBV18
CASSPPDRRQPQHF
>TRBJ1-5|many|17|.|TRBV20-1
CSATIRGAGKRNQPQHF
>TRBJ1-1|few|17|TRBD1|TRBV5-5
CASSSPDLQGGETEAFF
>TRBJ1-5|.|16|.|TRBV12-3/TRBV12-4
CASSLRGGRGNQPQHF
>TRBJ2-5|few|12|.|TRBV29-1
CSIRDGQETQYF
>TRBJ2-1|few|18|TRBD2|TRBV20-1
CSAGLGTSGRGSYNEQFF
>TRBJ2-3|few|12|.|TRBV10-3
CAISRETDTQYF
>TRBJ2-7|.|15|TRBD1|TRBV12-3/TRBV12-4
CASSDSRDRVGEQYF
>TRBJ2-3|few|14|.|TRBV6-2/TRBV6-3
CASSSSSGTDTQYF
>TRBJ1-1|many|16|TRBD1|TRBV27
CASSLLGQGFDTEAFF
>TRBJ1-2|.|13|.|TRBV9
CASSGQTIYGYTF
>TRBJ2-3|many|12|.|TRBV11-3
CASSLSADTQYF
>TRBJ1-5|many|15|.|TRBV13
CASSLGGGTDQPQHF
>TRBJ2-4|.|13|.|TRBV6-2/TRBV6-3
CASSYYPINIQYF
>TRBJ2-7|few|20|TRBD2|TRBV12-3/TRBV12-4
CASSPEPGLAGPNSLYEQYF